The clone carrying this TCR beta chain was detected once. Its specificity is not known. The CDR3 totals 14 residues. The V segment lost 5 bases and the J segment 3 bases; nucleotides outside the gene matches: 5. Germline CDR1 reads SGHKS; CDR2 reads YYEKEE (reference sequence). This specimen comes from a study of OX40 agonist ivuxolimab in advanced cancers. General study findings and limits: The study found among the lowest clonal expansion in partial responders at 0.1-3.0 mg/kg.

TCRdb's table, derived via immunoSEQ multiplex PCR, lists solely in-frame clones and lacks some. The sample consists of 52,000 or so clones, over 90% of them appearing once. This receptor was taken from an adult with an advanced solid tumor such as melanoma, head and neck, liver or kidney cancer. The genes are TRBV5-5 and TRBJ2-7, with 10 bases fitting TRBD2. Specimen: CD4+ or CD8+ T cells sorted from blood, collected in a trial of the OX40 agonist ivuxolimab. In DNA form, the CDR3 reads TGTGCCAGCAGATCTAGCGGGAGTAACTACGAGCAGTACTTC. This codes for CASRSSGSNYEQYF.